This TCR beta chain is drawn from a study of Ad26.COV2.S vaccination and SARS-CoV-2 variants (dated by TCRdb to 2020 to 2023). With regard to the full study: Vaccine-arm donors came from COV1001, a multicentre, randomized, double-blind, placebo-controlled phase I-IIa trial of Ad26.COV2.S in healthy adults. Dosing of Ad26.COV2.S was intramuscular, at either 5x10^10 or 1x10^11 viral particles, delivered as one shot or as two shots spaced 56 days apart. Trial participants were randomized into five groups of five, in which low-dose or high-dose Ad26.COV2.S was given once or twice, or placebo was given on both occasions. TCRbeta repertoire sequencing was used to assess the specificity and breadth of SARS-CoV-2-reactive T cell receptors after Ad26.COV2.S vaccination. Blinding of investigators to trial group allocation was maintained during experiments and outcome assessment. A total of around 32 samples were included in the TCR-sequenced set, comprising around 19 Ad26.COV2.S vaccine recipients, 5 placebo recipients and 8 SARS-CoV-2 convalescent individuals.

CDR1 and CDR2 were assigned from the germline V gene (reference sequence) as GTSNPN and SVGIG. Taken from cysteine to phenylalanine, the CDR3 has 12 residues. Here the CDR3 DNA is all that survives: 36 bases in frame from base 1. Between the V and J ends, shortened by 4 bases and 1 base respectively, the junction contains 6 bases. TCRbeta CDR3 regions were sequenced with the immunoSEQ Assay. After extraction, genomic DNA underwent amplification by bias-controlled multiplex PCR, followed by high-throughput sequencing. Turning to the authors' computational methods: To quantify the absolute abundance of every unique TCRbeta CDR3 region, sequences were collapsed and filtered. T cell fraction was estimated by normalizing TCRbeta template counts to usable DNA, which was measured by amplifying reference genes present in all nucleated cells. Repertoire TCRs were annotated as SARS-CoV-2-specific by exact matching of V gene, CDR3 amino acid sequence and J gene to a known reactive TCR set. The reference SARS-CoV-2 TCR set came from MIRA and was filtered for enrichment in COVID-19-positive ImmuneCODE repertoires, removing public or cross-reactive TCRs. Drawing on the MIRA antigens, annotated TCRs were analysed further at the level of specific ORF or position within ORF. Breadth was defined as the number of annotated unique rearrangements divided by the total number of unique productive rearrangements, and depth was defined as the summed frequency of the annotated unique rearrangements. TCR breadth was compared between groups using two-sided Wilcoxon rank-sum tests. This immuneACCESS table, as held by TCRdb, lists in-frame sequences with V and J called but not all clones. Of the missing ones, under half trace to an unresolved V gene in checked studies; the others have no known cause. Clone size and V and J calls were adopted from that table, with D and trimming inferred from the DNA. The sample data list roughly 300,000 clones, and around 89% of these were observed just once. Clones ranked in the top ten supply about 4.6% of the sample.

Summary of the overall study and its limitations: Vaccine and placebo recipients had similar non-spike TCR breadth, a finding consistent with the vaccine containing only spike. Compared with placebo recipients, Ad26.COV2.S recipients showed higher spike-specific TCR breadth (P = 0.0014). After vaccination, substantial breadth of spike-specific CD8+ and CD4+ T cell responses was reported. The study was not powered for comparison of responses between vaccine doses or regimens. The authors noted that the TCR breadth and depth analyses may have underestimated total T cell responses.

The sample's treatment or condition label, decoded: some 19 received Ad26.COV2.S at low or high dose, single or two shots; about 5 received placebo; per-sample allocation not given. Repertoires of vaccine and placebo recipients were sequenced from samples taken on day 63 after the first injection. Between 29 July and 7 August 2020, Cohort 1b enrolled around 24 adults aged 18-55 years at one site in Boston, USA. Ad26.COV2.S consisted of a replication-incompetent adenovirus type 26 vector by which a prefusion-stabilized SARS-CoV-2 spike protein from the original Wuhan strain was expressed. Regarding this clone: This receptor's antigen is unknown. Base qualities are not provided; no much larger clone lies one nucleotide away.

Sequenced here: peripheral blood, sampled in a trial of Ad26.COV2.S vaccine versus placebo. The sequence was collected from a person aged 18 to 65 who received the Ad26.COV2.S COVID-19 vaccine or a placebo. The rearrangement joined TRBV30 to TRBJ2-3; no D gene can be assigned with confidence. The CDR3 protein is CAWTKGTDTQYF. The nucleotide sequence is TGTGCCTGGACGAAAGGCACAGATACGCAGTATTTT. With the rest looked up from the reference TRBV30 and TRBJ2-3 genes rather than sequenced, the full variable domain is SQTIHQWPATLVQPVGSPLSLECTVEGTSNPNLYWYRQAAGRGLQLLFYSVGIGQISSEVPQNLSASRPQDRQFILSSKKLLLSDSGFYLCAWTKGTDTQYFGPGTRLTVL.